Here is one TCR beta chain with its context. Inclusion characteristics of ophthalmopathy patients comprised a Clinical Activity Score of at least 3, a NOSPECS grade of at least 4, and duration under 3 months. With V trimmed by 5 bases and J by 0 bases, 7 bases remained unmatched. Germline V lookup: CDR1 SGHTA, CDR2 FQGNSA. The CDR3 length is 17 residues. The entry originates in a study of T cells in Graves' hyperthyroidism and ophthalmopathy. Authors of the study amplified TCR beta CDR3 regions from RNA transcripts. Initially, a first-round RT-PCR of the TCR CDR3 employed the HTBI primer set. TCRdb analysed the multiplex PCR reads with MiXCR anew, one entry per CDR3 protein. Counted here are hundreds of thousands of distinct CDR3 sequences, roughly 14% occurring once; the ten biggest clones make up 12%.

V usage is TRBV7-2 and J usage is TRBJ2-3; 11 bases match TRBD2. The receptor comes from a woman aged 45-65 years with Graves' ophthalmopathy. The sequencing sample was made of blood. The DNA of the CDR3 is TGTGCCAGCAGCCGACATGGGACTAGCGGAAGCACAGATACGCAGTATTTT. The encoded protein is CASSRHGTSGSTDTQYF.